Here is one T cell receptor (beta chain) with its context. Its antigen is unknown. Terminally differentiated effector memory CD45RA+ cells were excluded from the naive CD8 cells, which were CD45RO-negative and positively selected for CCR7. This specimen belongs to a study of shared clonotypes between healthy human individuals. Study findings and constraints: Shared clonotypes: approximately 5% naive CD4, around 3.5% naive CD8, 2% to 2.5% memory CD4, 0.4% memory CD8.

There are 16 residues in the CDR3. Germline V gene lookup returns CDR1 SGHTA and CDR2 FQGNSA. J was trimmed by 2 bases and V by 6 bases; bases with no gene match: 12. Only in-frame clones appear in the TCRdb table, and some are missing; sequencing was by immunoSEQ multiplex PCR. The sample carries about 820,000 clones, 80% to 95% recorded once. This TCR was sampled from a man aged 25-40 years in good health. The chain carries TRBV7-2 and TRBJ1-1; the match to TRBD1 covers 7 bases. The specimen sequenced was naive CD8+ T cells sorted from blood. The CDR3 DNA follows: TGTGCCAGCAGACGTATCACGACAGGGACCAACACTGAAGCTTTCTTT. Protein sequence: CASRRITTGTNTEAFF.